Given below is one T cell receptor beta chain in context. Time point reported: newly diagnosed GD, antithyroid drugs for less than 3 months. Scientists built the TCR library using RNA that was extracted from PBMCs. CDR3 length: 16 residues. Looked up from germline, CDR1 is SGHRS and CDR2 is YFSETQ. The data were obtained in a study of regulatory T cells in long-lasting Graves disease. TCR beta libraries were built with iRepertoire HTBI primers and Arm-PCR of CDR3 regions. TCRdb recomputed calls from the multiplex PCR reads with MiXCR, one row per CDR3 protein. The sample yields 410,000 or so distinct CDR3 sequences, just under 15% seen once. This same sample was also part of a study on T cells in Graves' hyperthyroidism and ophthalmopathy. As that report states: Ophthalmopathy onset followed model prediction by a median around 6.6 months.

The receptor was isolated from a woman younger than 45 with Graves disease. The sample here was peripheral blood mononuclear cells (PBMCs), taken at new diagnosis, from a patient treated with antithyroid drugs. The chain uses TRBV5-1 and TRBJ1-4, with 10 nucleotides matching TRBD1. The J call may be faulty, since TRBJ1-6 better matches the DNA end. CDR3 coding DNA: TGCGCCAGCAGCCCCGGGACAGGGGTTTTGAATTCACCCCTCCACTTT. Translating it yields CASSPGTGVLNSPLHF.